This T cell receptor beta chain was retrieved from a study of T cell repertoires in cytomegalovirus infection. Study-level background: Both recently identified HLA-C-restricted and well-studied HLA-B-restricted CMV epitopes were used in the study. A matching HLA type, together with CMV infection, was signaled by public TCR beta signatures. General study points: The study identified carriers of CMV plus the relevant HLA from cumulative public TCR beta family frequency. It was HLA-C-restricted CMV-specific TCR beta clonotypes that dominated the response ex vivo.

This clonotype was recorded at least ten times. Its target is unknown. The CDR3 loop spans 11 amino acids. V dropped 1 base and J dropped 9 bases, with 6 bases sitting between them. The germline V gene has CDR1 SGHTA and CDR2 FQGNSA. TCRdb reprocessed the reads via MiXCR and lists one record per CDR3 protein. This sample has about 890,000 distinct CDR3 sequences; around a third occur once, and the top ten carry around 15%. The rearrangement joins TRBV7-2 to TRBJ2-5; no clear D. The sequencing used cultured CD8+ T cells from PBMCs, collected from culture after CMV antigen stimulation. The sequence was collected from a human donor in good health (CMV status not recorded). Some clones in this sample may be carry-over from other donors' samples. The CDR3 nucleotides are TGTGCCAGCAGCTTAGGGTGGGCCCAGTACTTC. Its protein is CASSLGWAQYF.